A single sample is the source of the 32 T cell receptor beta chains below, sequenced in a study of graft-versus-host responses after intestinal transplantation. Their antigens are not known. Sequencing was performed with immunoSEQ multiplex PCR; in TCRdb, only in-frame clones are kept and a portion is missing. The data hold 85,000 to 100,000 clones, with 92% observed a single time. The sequenced sample was unstimulated CD4+ T cells sorted from spleen or lymph node cells, obtained before intestinal transplant. Receptor source: a human donor who received an intestinal transplant.

The chain joins TRBV2 to TRBJ2-7; D unclear. The CDR3 is 12 amino acids. Germline V gene sequence: CDR1 SNHLY, CDR2 FYNNEI. DNA of the CDR3: TGTGTTACGCGGCCCAACTCCTACGAGCAGTACTTC. Amino acid sequence: CVTRPNSYEQYF.

This chain uses TRBV19 with TRBJ2-5, with 9 bases identical to TRBD1. Germline-derived CDR1 and CDR2 are LNHDA and SQIVND (reference sequence). CDR3 length: 20 amino acids. V trimming: 5 bases; J trimming: 5 bases; junction bases outside the gene matches: 24. The CDR3 region has the DNA TGTGCCAGTAGTTCTGGCCTAGCCCGGACTCGACAGGGGGTAAGGGAGACCCAGTACTTC. It yields the protein CASSSGLARTRQGVRETQYF.

The rearrangement uses TRBV6-1 and TRBJ2-4, with a tentative D call TRBD2 (5 bases). Germline V gives CDR1 MNHNS, CDR2 SASEGT. Trimming pared 5 bases from V and 5 bases from J, leaving 13 bases between. This CDR3 has 14 amino acids. The DNA for the CDR3 is TGTGCCAGCAGTCCACGGACTGATGAAAACATTCAGTACTTC. As protein: CASSPRTDENIQYF.

The chain has TRBV6-5 and TRBJ1-6; no clear D gene. The CDR3 is 14 amino acids. Trimming cost V 4 bases and J 10 bases, with 14 bases left between them. Germline CDR1 MNHEY, CDR2 SVGAGI. The CDR3 spells CASSSGPPASPLHF. CDR3 nucleotide sequence: TGTGCCAGCAGTTCTGGGCCACCCGCCTCACCCCTCCACTTT.

V and J are TRBV5-6 and TRBJ2-1; 7 positions agree with TRBD2. From germline, CDR1 is SGHDT and CDR2 YYEEEE. The junction had 12 bases not matched to a gene; V was cut back by 4 bases and J by 8 bases. The CDR3 spans 15 residues. The CDR3 loop reads CASSTPGRGLYEQFF. CDR3 in DNA: TGTGCCAGCAGCACCCCGGGGAGGGGTTTGTATGAGCAGTTCTTC.

The chain carries TRBV7-7 and TRBJ1-2, with TRBD1 matching over 8 bases. The CDR3 contains 15 residues. J was trimmed by 6 bases and V by 5 bases; bases with no gene match: 11. The germline gives CDR1 SSHAT, CDR2 FNYEAQ (reference sequence). CDR3 DNA: TGTGCCAGCAGCCAAAACACTACAGGGGGAGATGGCTACACCTTC. As protein: CASSQNTTGGDGYTF.

On this clone itself: One end of the junction varies from germline; a read error may be responsible. This chain connects TRBV6-1 to TRBJ1-2, with TRBD1 matching over 7 bases. CDR1 MNHNS and CDR2 SASEGT come from the germline V gene. CDR3 length: 13 residues. CDR3 in DNA: TGTGCCTGCAGTCCGGGACAGAACTATGGCTACACCTTC. As protein: CACSPGQNYGYTF.

The gene calls are TRBV7-2 and TRBJ2-3; 12 bases are a match to TRBD2. The CDR3 is 16 amino acids. The J segment lost 2 bases and the V segment lost 6 bases, leaving 6 bases of the junction unmatched. The V gene's germline CDR1 is SGHTA and CDR2 FQGNSA. The CDR3: CASSMTSGGYTDTQYF. The CDR3 region has the DNA TGTGCCAGCAGTATGACTAGCGGGGGATACACAGATACGCAGTATTTT.

This rearrangement joins TRBV7-6 to TRBJ2-3, with 8 nucleotides matching TRBD2. The germline CDR1 and CDR2 sequences are SGHVS and FNYEAQ. Trimming cost V 5 bases and J 0 bases; bases outside gene matches: 4. The CDR3 length is 15 residues. Written as DNA, the CDR3 is TGTGCCAGCAGCCCCCGGGAGGGTAGCACAGATACGCAGTATTTT. This sequence encodes CASSPREGSTDTQYF. Combining the CDR3 with reference TRBV7-6 and TRBJ2-3 gives the whole variable domain GAGVSQSPRYKVTKRGQDVALRCDPISGHVSLYWYRQALGQGPEFLTYFNYEAQQDKSGLPNDRFSAERPEGSISTLTIQRTEQRDSAMYRCASSPREGSTDTQYFGPGTRLTVL.

The gene calls are TRBV19 and TRBJ2-3; 8 bases align to TRBD2. Germline-derived CDR1 and CDR2 are LNHDA and SQIVND (reference sequence). The CDR3 length is 15 residues. The ends lost 5 bases at V and 1 base at J; junction bases unmatched: 5. CDR3 bases: TGTGCCAGTAGTTCCCAAGCGGGAGGCACAGATACGCAGTATTTT. This codes for CASSSQAGGTDTQYF. Together with reference TRBV19 and TRBJ2-3, the CDR3 gives the full variable domain: DGGITQSPKYLFRKEGQNVTLSCEQNLNHDAMYWYRQDPGQGLRLIYYSQIVNDFQKGDIAEGYSVSREKKESFPLTVTSAQKNPTAFYLCASSSQAGGTDTQYFGPGTRLTVL.

This clone showed up just once. The chain is built from TRBV15 and TRBJ2-5; 8 positions match TRBD1. The ends lost 1 base at V and 5 bases at J; junction bases unmatched: 0. Germline V gene sequence: CDR1 LNHNV, CDR2 YYDKDF (reference sequence). This CDR3 is built from 13 residues. This chain's CDR3 is CATSRGQGETQYF. The CDR3 DNA follows: TGTGCCACCAGCAGAGGACAGGGGGAGACCCAGTACTTC.

The chain has TRBV9 and TRBJ2-7, with D possibly being TRBD2 (6 bases). Trimming cost V 4 bases and J 1 base, with 15 bases left between them. This CDR3 region has 15 residues. CDR1 is SGDLS and CDR2 is YYNGEE in the germline V gene. The CDR3 is CASSLRGGGSYEQYF. CDR3 nucleotide sequence: TGTGCCAGCAGCTTGAGGGGTGGGGGGTCCTACGAGCAGTACTTC.

The genes are TRBV5-1 and TRBJ2-5; 9 bases line up with TRBD1. Germline V gives CDR1 SGHRS, CDR2 YFSETQ. J was trimmed by 2 bases and V by 3 bases; bases with no gene match: 2. There are 14 residues in the CDR3. The CDR3, as DNA: TGCGCCAGCAGCTACGGGACAGGGCAAGAGACCCAGTACTTC. Protein product: CASSYGTGQETQYF. Full variable domain (missing parts from reference TRBV5-1 and TRBJ2-5): KAGVTQTPRYLIKTRGQQVTLSCSPISGHRSVSWYQQTPGQGLQFLFEYFSETQRNKGNFPGRFSGRQFSNSRSEMNVSTLELGDSALYLCASSYGTGQETQYFGPGTRLLVL.

This clone was recorded once. The CDR3 protein is CASGSQGQPQHF. DNA of the CDR3: TGTGCTAGTGGTTCTCAGGGTCAGCCCCAGCATTTT. The rearrangement uses TRBV12-5 and TRBJ1-5; D perhaps matches TRBD1 (5 bases). The CDR3 runs to 12 residues. Trimming removed 4 bases at V and 6 bases at J, with 7 bases between. Germline V CDR1 and CDR2: LGHNT, FRNRAP.

V is TRBV6-4 and J is TRBJ2-1; D call uncertain. Trimming stripped 3 bases from V and 10 bases from J, with 10 bases between. Germline CDR1 and CDR2: MRHNA and SNTAGT. The CDR3 has 12 amino acids. The CDR3 sequence is CASSERQQEQFF. CDR3 in DNA: TGTGCCAGCAGTGAAAGGCAACAGGAGCAGTTCTTC.

This sequence joins TRBV6-6 and TRBJ2-3; 9 bases line up with TRBD2. Germline values: CDR1 MNHNY, CDR2 SVGAGI (reference sequence). The J segment lost 4 bases and the V segment lost 6 bases, leaving 11 bases of the junction unmatched. The CDR3 has 16 residues. This CDR3 is CASRRRAGGRADTQYF. The DNA of the CDR3 is TGTGCCAGCAGGCGAAGAGCGGGAGGCAGAGCAGATACGCAGTATTTT.

In nucleotides, the CDR3 is TGTGCCAGCAGGTCTATCCGACAGGGTCGGGAGACCCAGTACTTC. This translates into CASRSIRQGRETQYF. The genes are TRBV27 and TRBJ2-5; 7 nucleotides line up with TRBD1. The CDR3 has 15 residues. V shed 6 bases, J shed 5 bases, and the junction held 12 bases outside the gene matches. Germline CDR1 is MNHEY and CDR2 is SMNVEV (reference sequence).

The chain combines TRBV5-8 with TRBJ2-7; 8 positions match TRBD2. Trimming took 4 bases from V and 7 from J; bases not matched to a gene: 10. Germline V gene sequence: CDR1 SGHTS, CDR2 YDEGEE. The length of the CDR3 is 14 residues. CDR3 in amino acids: CASSVREGRREQYF. The CDR3 DNA reads TGTGCCAGCAGCGTACGGGAGGGCCGTAGAGAGCAGTACTTC.

CDR3 protein: CASKTLAYRNTEAFF. In DNA, the CDR3 is TGTGCCAGTAAAACGCTCGCCTACAGAAACACTGAAGCTTTCTTT. This chain joins TRBV19 and TRBJ1-1; no definite D call. Germline CDR1 and CDR2: LNHDA and SQIVND (reference sequence). The CDR3 runs to 15 residues. V dropped 7 bases and J dropped 2 bases, with 17 bases sitting between them.

This rearrangement joins TRBV15 to TRBJ2-5, with D unresolved. This CDR3 has 15 amino acids. Germline V CDR1 and CDR2: LNHNV, YYDKDF (reference sequence). V lost 5 bases, J lost 1 base, and 14 bases lay in between. CDR3 bases: TGTGCCACCAGCTCTGAAGCTACCTCCCAAGAGACCCAGTACTTC. Translating it yields CATSSEATSQETQYF.

CDR3 DNA: TGTGCCAGCAGCTTGGCCGATTCGGGGAGAGGGTACTTC. This translates into CASSLADSGRGYF. The chain recombines TRBV5-6 with TRBJ2-5; tentative D call: TRBD2 (5 bases). This CDR3 has 13 residues. Germline CDR1 SGHDT, CDR2 YYEEEE. Trimming took off 0 bases at V and 13 bases at J, with 16 bases between the two ends.

Of note for this clone: In the same sample, other DNA sequences code for this CDR3. V and J are TRBV5-1 and TRBJ2-3; the match to TRBD2 covers 10 bases. This CDR3 comprises 15 residues. The V gene's germline CDR1 is SGHRS and CDR2 YFSETQ. The junction had 3 bases not matched to a gene; V was cut back by 0 bases and J by 5 bases. The CDR3 DNA reads TGCGCCAGCAGCTTGGGGCTAGCGGGGGTAGATACGCAGTATTTT. Amino acids: CASSLGLAGVDTQYF.

The chain couples TRBV6-1 to TRBJ1-3, with a weak D call TRBD1 (6 bases). V was pared by 5 bases and J by 2 bases, with 13 bases between. Germline V gene lookup returns CDR1 MNHNS and CDR2 SASEGT. This CDR3 has 15 residues. The CDR3 spells CASSTRTATGNTIYF. The CDR3 DNA follows: TGTGCCAGCAGTACCCGGACAGCTACTGGAAACACCATATATTTT.

The chain joins TRBV19 to TRBJ2-1, with 15 bases aligning to TRBD2. This CDR3 contains 16 residues. In germline, CDR1 is LNHDA, CDR2 SQIVND (reference sequence). Trimming cost V 3 bases and J 5 bases; bases outside gene matches: 2. This chain's CDR3 is CASSMGLAGGDNEQFF. The CDR3 DNA reads as TGTGCCAGTAGTATGGGACTAGCGGGAGGTGACAATGAGCAGTTCTTC.

The V call is TRBV5-6, the J call TRBJ1-2; 7 bases are a match to TRBD1. Per the germline V gene, CDR1 is SGHDT and CDR2 is YYEEEE. J gave up 3 bases and V 0 bases, and 2 bases lay outside the gene matches. The CDR3 has 14 residues. The CDR3 here is CASSLGQGHYGYTF. In DNA form, the CDR3 reads TGTGCCAGCAGCTTGGGACAGGGCCACTATGGCTACACCTTC.

The chain joins TRBV5-6 to TRBJ1-1; no definite D call. From germline, CDR1 is SGHDT and CDR2 YYEEEE. The CDR3 length is 17 residues. V dropped 2 bases and J dropped 2 bases, with 19 bases sitting between them. CDR3 loop: CASSFRSLRVHNTEAFF. CDR3 nucleotides: TGTGCCAGCAGCTTTCGGAGTTTACGGGTCCACAACACTGAAGCTTTCTTT.

V and J are TRBV5-4 and TRBJ2-1; D uncertain. The CDR3 runs 14 residues. Germline CDR1 reads SGHNT; CDR2 reads YYREEE (reference sequence). Deletions cut 4 bases from V and 4 bases from J, with 12 bases between. The CDR3 here is CASSPAAGYNEQFF. The CDR3 nucleotides read TGTGCCAGCAGCCCCGCGGCCGGGTACAATGAGCAGTTCTTC.

This sequence joins TRBV5-5 and TRBJ2-3; 16 nucleotides agree with TRBD2. Germline CDR1 is SGHKS and CDR2 is YYEKEE (reference sequence). Trimming removed 5 bases from V and 14 bases from J; junction bases left unmatched: 11. This CDR3 region has 15 residues. The CDR3 coding sequence is TGTGCCAGCAGGGCTCCGGGACTAGCGGGAGGGCCGCGGTATTTT. Translating gives CASRAPGLAGGPRYF. The variable domain in full, completed from reference TRBV5-5 and TRBJ2-3, reads DAGVTQSPTHLIKTRGQQVTLRCSPISGHKSVSWYQQVLGQGPQFIFQYYEKEERGRGNFPDRFSARQFPNYSSELNVNALLLGDSALYLCASRAPGLAGGPRYFGPGTRLTVL.

This clone came up a few times. V gene TRBV19 combines with J gene TRBJ1-4, with a tentative D call TRBD1 (5 bases). This CDR3 region has 14 residues. Between the trimmed V and J ends, which lost 7 bases and 4 bases, there was a span of 13 bases. Germline V gene lookup returns CDR1 LNHDA and CDR2 SQIVND (reference sequence). CDR3 amino acids: CASNNDRVNEKLFF. The CDR3 DNA is TGTGCCAGTAATAACGACAGAGTTAATGAAAAACTGTTTTTT.

The rearrangement links TRBV5-1 to TRBJ2-5; 14 bases align to TRBD2. The germline V gene has CDR1 SGHRS and CDR2 YFSETQ. The CDR3 is 16 residues long. Trimming cost V 4 bases and J 4 bases; bases outside gene matches: 6. CDR3 amino acids: CASSIGTSGRSETQYF. The CDR3 DNA reads TGCGCCAGCAGCATAGGGACTAGCGGGAGATCAGAGACCCAGTACTTC.

The chain couples TRBV2 to TRBJ2-7, with 9 bases aligning to TRBD1. The CDR3 sequence is 14 residues long. The germline V gene encodes CDR1 SNHLY and CDR2 FYNNEI. V lost 6 bases and J lost 4; bases outside the gene matches: 7. For the CDR3, the DNA is TGTGCCAGCAGCGAATGGGGACAGGGTTACGAGCAGTACTTC. The encoded protein is CASSEWGQGYEQYF.

This clone was observed once. V usage is TRBV19 and J usage is TRBJ2-1; 9 bases agree with TRBD2. Trimming cost V 2 bases and J 6 bases; bases outside gene matches: 8. This CDR3 contains 16 residues. CDR1 LNHDA and CDR2 SQIVND come from the germline V gene (reference sequence). CDR3 nucleotide sequence: TGTGCCAGTAGTATAAGGACAACTAGCGGGCCCAATGAGCAGTTCTTC. Translation gives CASSIRTTSGPNEQFF.